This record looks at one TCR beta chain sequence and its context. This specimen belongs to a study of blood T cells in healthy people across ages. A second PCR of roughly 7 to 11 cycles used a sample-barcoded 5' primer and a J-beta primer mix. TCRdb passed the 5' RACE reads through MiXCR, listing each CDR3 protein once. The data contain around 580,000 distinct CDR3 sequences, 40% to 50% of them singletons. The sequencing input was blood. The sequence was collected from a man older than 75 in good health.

In DNA, the CDR3 is TGCGCCAGCAGCGAAAGGACAGGGACCTCCGAGCAGTACTTC. Protein sequence: CASSERTGTSEQYF. The chain employs TRBV5-1 and TRBJ2-4, with 8 bases identical to TRBD1. The better agreement between TRBJ2-7 and the DNA end casts doubt on the J call. This CDR3 contains 14 residues. CDR1 SGHRS and CDR2 YFSETQ come from the germline V gene.